This T cell receptor (beta chain) was obtained from a study of OX40 agonist ivuxolimab in advanced cancers. Study conclusions and caveats: Compared with CD4+, CD8+ T cells on average had more expanded clones.

Germline V lookup: CDR1 SGHRS, CDR2 YFSETQ. V lost 6 bases and J 4 bases, leaving 8 bases between the germline ends. CDR3 length: 12 residues. Profiled with immunoSEQ multiplex PCR; TCRdb holds only in-frame clones, not every one. This table holds around 19,000 clones, 75% to 80% found once. Worth noting for this clone: Its specificity is not known.

The V call is TRBV5-1, the J call TRBJ2-1; D not certain. The specimen comprised CD4+ or CD8+ T cells sorted from blood, sampled in a trial of the OX40 agonist ivuxolimab. The receptor was isolated from an adult with an advanced solid tumor such as melanoma, head and neck, liver or kidney cancer. CDR3 coding DNA: TGCGCCAGCACCTTCGGGTACAATGAGCAGTTCTTC. It translates to CASTFGYNEQFF.